This note documents a single T cell receptor (beta chain) sequence. Its matching antigen is unknown. The source of the sample is a study of post-analysis software for immune sequencing data. Study in general: Courses of disease covered relapsing-remitting, secondary progressive and progressive-relapsing multiple sclerosis.

Carried by the TCR beta cDNA libraries were unique molecular identifiers. TCRdb processed the PCR reads anew with MiXCR; each CDR3 protein has one entry. The sample lists about 570,000 distinct CDR3 sequences, 34% occurring once. CDR1 is MDHEN and CDR2 is SYDVKM in the germline V gene. With 3 bases removed from V and 3 bases from J, the gap between germline ends came to 15 bases. CDR3 length: 15 amino acids. Regarding the study as a whole: Four or five TRBV segments, TRBV5-6, TRBV5-1 and TRBV20-1 among them, were found more frequent in patients than controls. Those samples that were prepared in the same batch co-clustered strongly by F measure.

The V call is TRBV28, the J call TRBJ2-7, with D uncertain. The sequence was obtained from a girl aged 2-17 years with multiple sclerosis. The sequenced material came from blood. This CDR3 is CASSFGSGVSYEQYF. Written as DNA, the CDR3 is TGTGCCAGCAGTTTTGGGTCAGGAGTTAGCTACGAGCAGTACTTC. Together with reference TRBV28 and TRBJ2-7, the CDR3 gives the full variable domain: DVKVTQSSRYLVKRTGEKVFLECVQDMDHENMFWYRQDPGLGLRLIYFSYDVKMKEKGDIPEGYSVSREKKERFSLILESASTNQTSMYLCASSFGSGVSYEQYFGPGTRLTVT.